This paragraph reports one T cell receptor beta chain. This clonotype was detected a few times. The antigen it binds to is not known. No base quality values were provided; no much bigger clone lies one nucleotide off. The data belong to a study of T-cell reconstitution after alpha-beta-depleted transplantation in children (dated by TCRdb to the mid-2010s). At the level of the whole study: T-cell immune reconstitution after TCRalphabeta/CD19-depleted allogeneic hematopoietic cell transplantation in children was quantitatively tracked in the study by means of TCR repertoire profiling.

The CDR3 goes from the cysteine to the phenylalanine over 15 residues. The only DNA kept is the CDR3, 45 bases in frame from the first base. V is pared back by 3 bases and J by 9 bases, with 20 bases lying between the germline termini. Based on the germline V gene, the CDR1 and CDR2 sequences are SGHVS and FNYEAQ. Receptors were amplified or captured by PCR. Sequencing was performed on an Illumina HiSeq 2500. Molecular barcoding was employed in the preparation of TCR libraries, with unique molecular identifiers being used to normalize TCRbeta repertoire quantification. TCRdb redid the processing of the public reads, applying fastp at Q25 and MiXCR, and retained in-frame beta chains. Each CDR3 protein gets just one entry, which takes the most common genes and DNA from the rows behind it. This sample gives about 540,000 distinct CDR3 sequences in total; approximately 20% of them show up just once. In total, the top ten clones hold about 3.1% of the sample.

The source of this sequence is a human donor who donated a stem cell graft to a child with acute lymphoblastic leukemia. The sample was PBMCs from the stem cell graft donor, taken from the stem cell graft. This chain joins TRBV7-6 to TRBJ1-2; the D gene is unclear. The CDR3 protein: CASSFRQSRWGSYTF. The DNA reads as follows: TGTGCCAGCAGCTTTCGTCAGTCGAGGTGGGGAAGCTACACCTTC.